Presented here are 28 T cell receptor beta chains from one specimen sequenced in a study of shared clonotypes between healthy human individuals. Data came from immunoSEQ multiplex PCR; TCRdb stores just in-frame clones and leaves some out. In the table there are over 150,000 clones, approximately 60% of which are singletons. Sequencing was done on a sample of memory CD4+ T cells sorted from blood. Subset of the sample: CD45RA-negative fraction. Receptor source: a man aged 30 to 39 in good health.

The J gene is TRBJ2-7, the V gene TRBV4-1, with TRBD2 as a possible D gene (5 bases). V was cut by 5 bases and J by 0 bases, with 8 bases left in between. The CDR3 loop spans 13 amino acids. Germline V gene sequence: CDR1 MGHRA, CDR2 YSYEKL. Here the CDR3 DNA reads TGCGCCAGCAGCGAAGGGAGCTCCTACGAGCAGTACTTC. This sequence encodes CASSEGSSYEQYF.

The chain uses TRBV6-1 and TRBJ2-3; D may correspond to TRBD1 or TRBD2 (5 bases each). The ends were cut back, 7 bases at V and 4 bases at J, with 12 bases in the middle. The V gene's germline CDR1 is MNHNS and CDR2 SASEGT. The CDR3 length is 13 residues. The CDR3 loop is CASTLRGADTQYF. CDR3 coding DNA: TGTGCCAGCACCCTGAGAGGGGCAGATACGCAGTATTTT.

The V gene is TRBV18, the J gene TRBJ2-7, with 10 bases that match TRBD1. The CDR3 is 14 residues long. CDR1 is KGHSH, CDR2 LQKENI, per germline. Trimming took 3 bases from V and 5 from J; bases not matched to a gene: 4. DNA of the CDR3: TGTGCCAGCTCACCGGGAGGGACAGGGGACGAGCAGTACTTC. It codes for CASSPGGTGDEQYF.

V is TRBV7-2 and J is TRBJ1-1, with D unclear. The V and J ends lost 2 bases and 1 base respectively, with 5 bases between them. Germline V CDR1 and CDR2: SGHTA, FQGNSA. The CDR3 covers 13 residues. The CDR3 sequence: CASSLWQNTEAFF. For the CDR3, the DNA is TGTGCCAGCAGCTTATGGCAGAACACTGAAGCTTTCTTT.

In this sample, this clone turned up once. The V and J genes are TRBV29-1 and TRBJ1-5, with D perhaps matching TRBD1 (5 bases). This CDR3 region has 13 residues. CDR1 and CDR2 from the germline V gene are SQVTM and ANQGSEA. This CDR3 is CYFLGQGGQPQHF. The DNA of the CDR3 is TGCTACTTTCTAGGCCAGGGCGGTCAGCCCCAGCATTTT.

The table lists this clone with a count of one. The chain is built from TRBV6-6 and TRBJ2-7, with TRBD1 identical over 7 bases. This CDR3 comprises 14 residues. J gave up 1 base and V 6 bases, and 6 bases lay outside the gene matches. CDR1 MNHNY and CDR2 SVGAGI come from the germline V gene (reference sequence). CDR3 DNA sequence: TGTGCCAGCAGAGACAGGGCCCTATCCTACGAGCAGTACTTC. Protein: CASRDRALSYEQYF.

V gene TRBV6-5 combines with J gene TRBJ2-7; D may be TRBD2 (6 bases). The V gene lost 6 bases and the J gene lost 6 bases, with 21 bases spanning the gap. Germline CDR1 and CDR2: MNHEY and SVGAGI. The CDR3 is 15 residues long. The CDR3 region is CASREGMAIKVEQYF. The CDR3 DNA is TGTGCCAGCAGGGAGGGGATGGCCATTAAGGTCGAGCAGTACTTC.

Points on this clone: This clone may be a read error of a much larger clone one base away. The chain joins TRBV5-6 to TRBJ2-7; D unclear. The V and J ends lost 0 bases and 2 bases respectively, with 0 bases between them. The germline V gene encodes CDR1 SGHDT and CDR2 YYEEEE. The CDR3 is 11 residues long. CDR3 sequence: CASSLAYEQYF. In DNA, the CDR3 is TGTGCCAGCAGCTTGGCCTACGAGCAGTACTTC.

The chain uses TRBV19 and TRBJ2-7; 8 bases fit TRBD1. The CDR3 is 15 amino acids. After removal of 6 bases from V and 4 bases from J, the junction contained 11 bases not matched to a gene. Germline-derived CDR1 and CDR2 are LNHDA and SQIVND (reference sequence). The CDR3 protein is CASSTTTGALYEQYF. CDR3 nucleotides: TGTGCCAGTAGCACTACGACAGGGGCACTGTACGAGCAGTACTTC.

CDR3 loop: CASSLGTGTNNEQFF. The CDR3 DNA reads TGTGCCAGCAGCTTAGGGACCGGGACGAACAATGAGCAGTTCTTC. The rearrangement links TRBV11-3 to TRBJ2-1; the D gene could be TRBD1 or TRBD2 (5 bases each). This CDR3 comprises 15 residues. Trimming removed 1 base at V and 5 bases at J, with 12 bases between. Germline assignment: CDR1 SGHNT and CDR2 YENEEA.

This clone turned up a few times. The chain employs TRBV19 and TRBJ2-5; 7 bases map to TRBD2. Germline V gives CDR1 LNHDA, CDR2 SQIVND (reference sequence). This CDR3 comprises 15 residues. J lost 6 bases, V lost 10 bases, and 17 bases had no gene match. This CDR3 reads CATQGRPSGMQTQYF. CDR3 sequence (DNA): TGTGCCACCCAGGGCAGGCCCAGCGGGATGCAGACCCAGTACTTC.

This chain uses TRBV5-6 with TRBJ2-7; TRBD1 matches at 10 bases. V gave up 4 bases and J gave up 4 bases; unmatched junction bases: 2. The CDR3 spans 13 residues. The germline gives CDR1 SGHDT, CDR2 YYEEEE. The CDR3 is CASSPDRGYEQYF. The CDR3 DNA reads as TGTGCCAGCAGCCCGGACAGGGGGTACGAGCAGTACTTC.

This clone was observed many times. CDR3 in DNA: TGTGCCAGCAGTCCGGACAGGGCGGGCAATCAGCCCCAGCATTTT. It translates to CASSPDRAGNQPQHF. The chain links TRBV2 to TRBJ1-5, with 8 bases matching TRBD1. J was trimmed by 2 bases and V by 5 bases; bases with no gene match: 5. CDR1 SNHLY and CDR2 FYNNEI come from the germline V gene. The CDR3 contains 15 residues.

The chain uses TRBV14 and TRBJ2-1; D gene ambiguous. The germline gives CDR1 SGHDN, CDR2 FVKESK. Trimming removed 0 bases from V and 3 bases from J, with 9 bases in between. The CDR3 has 15 amino acids. CDR3 residues: CASSQEAGGYNEQFF. In nucleotides, the CDR3 is TGTGCCAGCAGCCAAGAGGCAGGCGGCTACAATGAGCAGTTCTTC.

The chain links TRBV28 to TRBJ2-5, with D perhaps TRBD2 (6 bases). CDR1 is MDHEN and CDR2 is SYDVKM in the germline V gene. The V and J ends lost 6 bases and 0 bases respectively, with 11 bases between them. The CDR3 covers 14 residues. CDR3 protein: CASSQGGNQETQYF. The CDR3, as DNA: TGTGCCAGCAGCCAGGGAGGTAACCAAGAGACCCAGTACTTC.

The V and J genes are TRBV29-1 and TRBJ2-5; 7 nucleotides match TRBD2. V was clipped by 8 bases and J by 6 bases; unmatched bases: 9. The CDR3 is made up of 12 amino acids. In germline, CDR1 is SQVTM, CDR2 ANQGSEA. CDR3 in DNA: TGCAGCCCCCAGACTAGCAGCAAGACCCAGTACTTC. Its protein product is CSPQTSSKTQYF. Using reference TRBV29-1 and TRBJ2-5 for the parts outside the CDR3, the full variable domain is SAVISQKPSRDICQRGTSLTIQCQVDSQVTMMFWYRQQPGQSLTLIATANQGSEATYESGFVIDKFPISRPNLTFSTLTVSNMSPEDSSIYLCSPQTSSKTQYFGPGTRLLVL.

The chain carries TRBV28 and TRBJ1-2; 8 bases agree with TRBD1. The germline CDR1 and CDR2 sequences are MDHEN and SYDVKM. V was clipped by 3 bases and J by 8 bases; unmatched bases: 8. The CDR3 has 14 amino acids. The CDR3 DNA sequence: TGTGCCAGCAGTTTGGGACAGGCTGGGTTAGGCTACACCTTC. The encoded protein is CASSLGQAGLGYTF.

J is TRBJ2-7 and V is TRBV7-9, with 8 bases matching TRBD1. Per germline, CDR1 SEHNR and CDR2 FQNEAQ (reference sequence). Trimming removed 5 bases from V and 3 bases from J; junction bases left unmatched: 15. There are 17 residues in the CDR3. DNA of the CDR3: TGTGCCAGCAGCACACCCCGAATCCCGGGACAGGTCTACGAGCAGTACTTC. This codes for CASSTPRIPGQVYEQYF.

The chain links TRBV10-3 to TRBJ2-5, with no clear D. Germline V gene data show CDR1 as ENHRY and CDR2 as SYGVKD. The ends were cut back, 10 bases at V and 3 bases at J, with 9 bases in the middle. The CDR3 totals 11 residues. CDR3: CATTKEETQYF. The CDR3, as DNA: TGTGCCACCACAAAAGAAGAGACCCAGTACTTC.

J is TRBJ2-3 and V is TRBV7-2; D unclear. Between the trimmed V and J ends, which lost 0 bases and 2 bases, there was a span of 3 bases. Germline-derived CDR1 and CDR2 are SGHTA and FQGNSA. The CDR3 loop spans 13 amino acids. This chain's CDR3 is CASSLAYTDTQYF. DNA for the CDR3: TGTGCCAGCAGCTTAGCGTACACAGATACGCAGTATTTT.

The chain couples TRBV9 to TRBJ1-1, with unresolved D. V was trimmed by 4 bases and J by 4 bases, leaving 11 bases between them. This CDR3 is built from 13 residues. The V gene's germline CDR1 is SGDLS and CDR2 YYNGEE. The CDR3 region is CASSHRLGTEAFF. The CDR3 region has the DNA TGTGCCAGCAGCCATAGGTTGGGCACTGAAGCTTTCTTT. The full variable domain, rest sourced from reference TRBV9 and TRBJ1-1, is DSGVTQTPKHLITATGQRVTLRCSPRSGDLSVYWYQQSLDQGLQFLIQYYNGEERAKGNILERFSAQQFPDLHSELNLSSLELGDSALYFCASSHRLGTEAFFGQGTRLTVV.

The chain combines TRBV5-1 with TRBJ1-2; 7 nucleotides align to TRBD1. After removal of 7 bases from V and 7 bases from J, the junction contained 13 bases not matched to a gene. CDR1 is SGHRS, CDR2 YFSETQ, per germline. This CDR3 region has 14 residues. CDR3 residues: CASRLDRTFGGYTF. Written as DNA, the CDR3 is TGCGCCAGCCGGTTGGACAGGACTTTCGGTGGCTACACCTTC.

The table lists this clone with a few counts. The chain recombines TRBV7-2 with TRBJ2-5; the D is unclear. Germline CDR1 and CDR2: SGHTA and FQGNSA. The CDR3 is made up of 13 amino acids. The V and J ends lost 2 bases and 5 bases respectively, with 9 bases between them. The CDR3 loop is CASSLSNKETQYF. In DNA, the CDR3 is TGTGCCAGCAGCTTATCCAATAAGGAGACCCAGTACTTC. The full variable domain, in which reference TRBV7-2 and TRBJ2-5 provide the parts outside the CDR3, is GAGVSQSPSNKVTEKGKDVELRCDPISGHTALYWYRQSLGQGLEFLIYFQGNSAPDKSGLPSDRFSAERTGGSVSTLTIQRTQQEDSAVYLCASSLSNKETQYFGPGTRLLVL.

This clone has at least ten counts. The chain combines TRBV28 with TRBJ1-1; 8 nucleotides agree with TRBD1. The length of the CDR3 is 15 residues. Germline CDR1 reads MDHEN; CDR2 reads SYDVKM. The V and J ends lost 7 bases and 4 bases, in that order; junction bases with no gene match: 11. In DNA form, the CDR3 reads TGTGCCAGCAACTTCCCGGGACAGGTATCCACTGAAGCTTTCTTT. Its translation is CASNFPGQVSTEAFF.

V usage is TRBV18 and J usage is TRBJ2-7; no clear D. Germline V CDR1 and CDR2: KGHSH, LQKENI. Trimming removed 2 bases from V and 1 base from J, with 24 bases in between. The CDR3 runs 19 residues. For the CDR3, the DNA is TGTGCCAGCTCACCAGCATCATTTGGGTTAGGAGAAAAATCCTACGAGCAGTACTTC. The encoded protein is CASSPASFGLGEKSYEQYF.

The chain combines TRBV4-3 with TRBJ2-7; no firm D call. CDR3 length: 14 amino acids. Germline lookup yields CDR1 LGHNA and CDR2 YSLEER. V was pared by 4 bases and J by 1 base, with 11 bases between. Written as DNA, the CDR3 is TGCGCCAGCAGCCCGGACCTGTTTTCCTACGAGCAGTACTTC. Translation gives CASSPDLFSYEQYF.

V gene TRBV28 combines with J gene TRBJ1-4; no definite D call. The CDR3 length is 15 residues. The V gene lost 3 bases and the J gene lost 0 bases, with 8 bases spanning the gap. Germline assignment: CDR1 MDHEN and CDR2 SYDVKM. CDR3 DNA sequence: TGTGCCAGCAGTTTCCGGGCACCAACTAATGAAAAACTGTTTTTT. It encodes CASSFRAPTNEKLFF.

The CDR3 DNA reads TGTGCCAGTAGTAAAATGTACTACAATGAGCAGTTCTTC. Translated, it gives CASSKMYYNEQFF. This chain joins TRBV19 and TRBJ2-1; D unclear. The germline CDR1 and CDR2 sequences are LNHDA and SQIVND (reference sequence). CDR3 length: 13 amino acids. The V end was cut by 4 bases, the J end by 3 bases, with 7 bases between.